These T cell receptor beta chains were read from a single sample in a study of shared clonotypes between healthy human individuals. Sequencing was performed with immunoSEQ multiplex PCR; in TCRdb, only in-frame clones are kept and a portion is missing. Among some 2 million clones listed, about 95% were seen once. The sample was naive CD8+ T cells sorted from blood. These receptors were obtained from a man aged 18 to 29 in good health. The CDR3 runs from the conserved cysteine through the conserved F or W. Each record gives: D gene, V gene, J gene, clone size, CDR3 protein, CDR3 DNA. D genes are given only for firm matches. Size tells how often a clone was seen (once, few, many) or the class of an expanded clone, and some rows leave it out.

TRBD2	TRBV18	TRBJ2-1	-	CASSLTSGGLHYEQFF	TGTGCCAGCTCACTGACTAGCGGGGGGCTTCATTATGAGCAGTTCTTC
-	TRBV5-6	TRBJ2-1	-	CASSLGGSYNEQFF	TGTGCCAGCAGCTTGGGGGGCTCCTACAATGAGCAGTTCTTC
-	TRBV19	TRBJ2-2	-	CASSLWSSTGELFF	TGTGCCAGTAGTCTGTGGTCCTCCACCGGGGAGCTGTTTTTT
-	TRBV9	TRBJ1-2	-	CASSVRGTDYGYTF	TGTGCCAGCAGCGTGCGGGGGACGGACTATGGCTACACCTTC
TRBD2	TRBV6-5	TRBJ2-6	-	CASSLAGAGANVLTF	TGTGCCAGCAGCCTAGCGGGAGCTGGGGCCAACGTCCTGACTTTC
-	TRBV5-8	TRBJ2-1	-	CASTTFLHLTSYNEQFF	TGTGCCAGCACCACCTTTCTCCACCTAACCTCCTACAATGAGCAGTTCTTC
TRBD2	TRBV6-1	TRBJ2-3	-	CASSGLAGGTDTQYF	TGTGCCAGCAGTGGACTAGCGGGAGGAACAGATACGCAGTATTTT
-	TRBV7-6	TRBJ2-7	-	CASSLVGSEQYF	TGTGCCAGCAGCTTAGTGGGGTCCGAGCAGTACTTC
-	TRBV6-5	TRBJ2-7	-	CASSLRSFSSYEQYF	TGTGCCAGCAGCCTACGGTCTTTCAGCTCCTACGAGCAGTACTTC
-	TRBV4-2	TRBJ1-2	-	CASSQEGRQHYGYTF	TGTGCCAGCAGCCAAGAGGGTCGGCAGCACTATGGCTACACCTTC
TRBD1	TRBV4-1	TRBJ2-7	-	CASSQVTGGASYEQYF	TGCGCCAGCAGCCAGGTCACAGGGGGCGCGTCCTACGAGCAGTACTTC
TRBD1	TRBV7-9	TRBJ1-1	once	CASSFGQGTGGAEAFF	TGTGCCAGCAGCTTCGGACAGGGGACAGGGGGCGCTGAAGCTTTCTTT
-	TRBV19	TRBJ1-1	-	CASSTADTEAFF	TGTGCCAGTAGTACGGCAGACACTGAAGCTTTCTTT
TRBD1	TRBV11-2	TRBJ2-7	-	CASSSDRDEQYF	TGTGCCAGCAGCTCAGACAGGGACGAGCAGTACTTC
-	TRBV6-5	TRBJ1-3	-	CASSQSSGNTIYF	TGTGCCAGCAGCCAGTCCTCTGGAAACACCATATATTTT
-	TRBV2	TRBJ2-7	-	CASSDPGWAGQSYEQYF	TGTGCCAGCAGTGATCCCGGGTGGGCGGGACAGTCCTACGAGCAGTACTTC
-	TRBV6-5	TRBJ1-6	-	CASSPIGGGNSPLHF	TGTGCCAGCAGTCCTATTGGGGGCGGGAATTCACCCCTCCACTTT